The 25 T cell receptor beta chains below come from one sample, sequenced in a study of cytomegalovirus exposure and HLA in healthy donors. The PCR made use of 60 Vbeta and 13 Jbeta primers. The method was immunoSEQ multiplex PCR; TCRdb's version includes in-frame clones alone and lacks a portion of them. In the table there are around 200,000 clones, about 69% of which are singletons. Sequencing was performed on PBMCs. Every receptor here comes from a male donor in good health and CMV-seronegative.

This chain joins TRBV7-9 and TRBJ2-3; TRBD2 agrees at 9 bases. Germline assignment: CDR1 SEHNR and CDR2 FQNEAQ (reference sequence). CDR3 length: 18 residues. Trimming cost V 1 base and J 0 bases; bases outside gene matches: 8. The DNA for the CDR3 is TGTGCCAGCAGCTTAGGTTCTAGCGGGGATACAAGCACAGATACGCAGTATTTT. This translates into CASSLGSSGDTSTDTQYF. The variable domain in full, completed from reference TRBV7-9 and TRBJ2-3, reads DTGVSQNPRHKITKRGQNVTFRCDPISEHNRLYWYRQTLGQGPEFLTYFQNEAQLEKSRLLSDRFSAERPKGSFSTLEIQRTEQGDSAMYLCASSLGSSGDTSTDTQYFGPGTRLTVL.

The chain is built from TRBV7-9 and TRBJ2-5; a possible D gene is TRBD2 (5 bases). Matching the DNA end better, TRBJ2-7 makes the J call doubtful. The CDR3 extends over 16 amino acids. CDR1 and CDR2 from the germline V gene are SEHNR and FQNEAQ (reference sequence). In DNA, the CDR3 is TGTGCCAGCAGCTTAAGAATGACGGGATCGGCCTACGAGCAGTACTTC. It is translated as CASSLRMTGSAYEQYF.

The chain employs TRBV6-6 and TRBJ2-3; 8 bases align to TRBD1. V lost 11 bases to trimming and J lost 2 bases; unmatched junction nucleotides: 9. CDR1 is MNHNY and CDR2 is SVGAGI in the germline V gene (reference sequence). The length of the CDR3 is 14 residues. CDR3: CAGRQGLLTDTQYF. DNA for the CDR3: TGTGCCGGGCGACAGGGGCTTCTCACAGATACGCAGTATTTT.

The rearrangement joins TRBV19 to TRBJ2-7, with TRBD2 identical over 12 bases. Germline V lookup: CDR1 LNHDA, CDR2 SQIVND (reference sequence). V trimming: 5 bases; J trimming: 2 bases; junction bases outside the gene matches: 4. This CDR3 is built from 15 residues. The DNA for the CDR3 is TGTGCCAGTAGTGTCGGACTAGCGGGACCCTACGAGCAGTACTTC. It is translated as CASSVGLAGPYEQYF.

V usage is TRBV21-1 and J usage is TRBJ1-2; TRBD1, the D gene given by the table, was not confirmed from the DNA. TRBV21-1 is an annotated pseudogene. The CDR3 has 17 amino acids. CDR3 nucleotides: TGTGCCAGCAGCAAGGGGGCCGAGGGGCGCAGCAACTATGGCTACACCTTC. Its translation: CASSKGAEGRSNYGYTF.

The chain has TRBV9 and TRBJ2-3; maybe TRBD2 (5 bases). This CDR3 comprises 14 residues. Trimming pared 0 bases from V and 2 bases from J, leaving 7 bases between. CDR1 SGDLS and CDR2 YYNGEE come from the germline V gene. CDR3 DNA: TGTGCCAGCAGCGTAGTGGGAGCCACAGATACGCAGTATTTT. It specifies CASSVVGATDTQYF.

This chain uses TRBV28 with TRBJ2-7, with TRBD1 matching 8 bases. Germline loops: CDR1 MDHEN, CDR2 SYDVKM. Trimming cost V 6 bases and J 0 bases; bases outside gene matches: 4. The CDR3 sequence is 14 residues long. CDR3 sequence reads: CASSHGQGSYEQYF. The CDR3 DNA is TGTGCCAGCAGCCATGGACAGGGCTCCTACGAGCAGTACTTC.

The chain links TRBV30 to TRBJ2-2, with 8 bases identical to TRBD2. The CDR3 is made up of 14 amino acids. V shed 4 bases, J shed 5 bases, and the junction held 6 bases outside the gene matches. The germline V gene encodes CDR1 GTSNPN and CDR2 SVGIG (reference sequence). The CDR3 here is CAWTPGGLTGELFF. DNA of the CDR3: TGTGCCTGGACCCCGGGGGGGCTTACCGGGGAGCTGTTTTTT.

This clone has only one observation. This chain connects TRBV6-5 to TRBJ2-1; 9 nucleotides agree with TRBD1. Germline-derived CDR1 and CDR2 are MNHEY and SVGAGI. Germline trimming cut 6 bases from V and 13 bases from J; bases unmatched to any gene: 13. The CDR3 has 14 residues. CDR3 protein: CASSQTGGIFVQFF. CDR3 in DNA: TGTGCCAGCAGCCAGACAGGGGGGATCTTCGTCCAGTTCTTC.

The V call is TRBV7-8, the J call TRBJ1-5; D might be TRBD1 (6 bases). The CDR3 covers 17 residues. Between the trimmed V and J ends, which lost 1 base and 6 bases, there was a span of 19 bases. Germline CDR1 SGHVS, CDR2 FQNEAQ. The CDR3, as DNA: TGTGCCAGCAGCTTAGGGTCGGTGACAGGCTCTGGTCAGCCCCAGCATTTT. Protein product: CASSLGSVTGSGQPQHF.

The count of this clone is one. J is TRBJ2-5 and V is TRBV14; 10 bases line up with TRBD1. The CDR3 contains 16 residues. J gave up 0 bases and V 0 bases, and 1 base lay outside the gene matches. CDR1 is SGHDN, CDR2 FVKESK, per germline. The CDR3 region has the DNA TGTGCCAGCAGCCAAGAAGGGACAGGGGACCAAGAGACCCAGTACTTC. This translates into CASSQEGTGDQETQYF.

This clone was found a few times. The rearrangement joins TRBV28 to TRBJ1-6, with D possibly being TRBD1 (5 bases). This CDR3 has 14 residues. Trimming left V 6 bases short and J 8 bases short, with 14 bases between. The germline V gene encodes CDR1 MDHEN and CDR2 SYDVKM. CDR3 protein: CASSGGTWDSPLHF. DNA for the CDR3: TGTGCCAGCAGCGGGGGGACCTGGGATTCACCCCTCCACTTT.

The CDR3 sequence is CASSYIRTYEQYF. The CDR3 nucleotides read TGTGCCAGCAGTTATATTAGAACCTACGAGCAGTACTTC. J is TRBJ2-7 and V is TRBV7-2; D gene ambiguous. V lost 6 bases to trimming and J lost 2 bases, with 11 bases between them. Germline V gene sequence: CDR1 SGHTA, CDR2 FQGNSA. The CDR3 runs 13 residues. Full variable domain (missing parts from reference TRBV7-2 and TRBJ2-7): GAGVSQSPSNKVTEKGKDVELRCDPISGHTALYWYRQSLGQGLEFLIYFQGNSAPDKSGLPSDRFSAERTGGSVSTLTIQRTQQEDSAVYLCASSYIRTYEQYFGPGTRLTVT.

V usage is TRBV4-3 and J usage is TRBJ2-7; maybe TRBD1 (6 bases). The CDR3 is made up of 16 amino acids. Germline CDR1 and CDR2: LGHNA and YSLEER. The V end was cut by 0 bases, the J end by 2 bases, with 14 bases between. The CDR3 DNA reads TGCGCCAGCAGCCAAGATATCAGGGGTCCTCCCTACGAGCAGTACTTC. Its translation: CASSQDIRGPPYEQYF.

V gene TRBV28 combines with J gene TRBJ2-7, with 11 bases identical to TRBD1. The germline V gene has CDR1 MDHEN and CDR2 SYDVKM. There are 16 residues in the CDR3. Losses at the gene ends were 4 bases for V and 2 bases for J; bases not matched to a gene: 7. CDR3 loop: CASSWGGTGGPYEQYF. Written as DNA, the CDR3 is TGTGCCAGCAGTTGGGGCGGGACAGGGGGTCCCTACGAGCAGTACTTC. Combining the CDR3 with reference TRBV28 and TRBJ2-7 gives the whole variable domain DVKVTQSSRYLVKRTGEKVFLECVQDMDHENMFWYRQDPGLGLRLIYFSYDVKMKEKGDIPEGYSVSREKKERFSLILESASTNQTSMYLCASSWGGTGGPYEQYFGPGTRLTVT.

This clone was seen only a few times. The gene calls are TRBV9 and TRBJ2-3; D remains unclear. The CDR3 runs 12 residues. Germline loops: CDR1 SGDLS, CDR2 YYNGEE. The V end lost 2 bases, the J end lost 1 base, and 2 bases lay between the germline ends. DNA for the CDR3: TGTGCCAGCAGCGTCGGCACAGATACGCAGTATTTT. Amino acids: CASSVGTDTQYF.

The chain combines TRBV5-1 with TRBJ2-2; the match to TRBD2 covers 13 bases. Germline V gene data show CDR1 as SGHRS and CDR2 as YFSETQ. V gave up 3 bases and J gave up 7 bases; unmatched junction bases: 9. This CDR3 has 17 amino acids. CDR3 nucleotide sequence: TGCGCCAGCAGCTCATTACTAGCGGGAGGGCCTGTCGGGGAGCTGTTTTTT. Protein product: CASSSLLAGGPVGELFF.

This sequence joins TRBV27 and TRBJ2-5; TRBD2 matches 11 bases. The CDR3 contains 14 residues. J lost 7 bases, V lost 2 bases, and 3 bases had no gene match. The germline V gene encodes CDR1 MNHEY and CDR2 SMNVEV (reference sequence). CDR3 sequence (DNA): TGTGCCAGCAGTTTAATGGGGACTAGCGGGACCCAGTACTTC. Its translation is CASSLMGTSGTQYF.

The V gene is TRBV28, the J gene TRBJ1-2, with D possibly TRBD1 on 5 matching bases. The CDR3 spans 14 residues. With 6 bases removed from V and 5 bases from J, the gap between germline ends came to 16 bases. Germline V gene lookup returns CDR1 MDHEN and CDR2 SYDVKM. The chain's CDR3 is CASSLPEGVYGYTF. The CDR3 region has the DNA TGTGCCAGCAGCCTCCCGGAAGGGGTATATGGCTACACCTTC.

V gene TRBV4-1 combines with J gene TRBJ1-2; D remains ambiguous. Germline CDR1 and CDR2: MGHRA and YSYEKL. V was clipped by 1 base and J by 0 bases, with 9 bases between them. The CDR3 runs 15 residues. The CDR3 region is CASSQGAGTNYGYTF. The CDR3 DNA follows: TGCGCCAGCAGCCAAGGGGCTGGAACTAACTATGGCTACACCTTC.

V and J are TRBV9 and TRBJ2-1; 10 nucleotides align to TRBD2. The V segment lost 6 bases and the J segment 4 bases; nucleotides outside the gene matches: 16. Germline CDR1 SGDLS, CDR2 YYNGEE. This CDR3 region has 18 residues. CDR3 sequence (DNA): TGTGCCAGCACGGCTAGCGGGAGTATGGCCCTCGGATACAATGAGCAGTTCTTC. Translation: CASTASGSMALGYNEQFF. The complete variable domain, with remaining parts taken from reference TRBV9 and TRBJ2-1, reads DSGVTQTPKHLITATGQRVTLRCSPRSGDLSVYWYQQSLDQGLQFLIQYYNGEERAKGNILERFSAQQFPDLHSELNLSSLELGDSALYFCASTASGSMALGYNEQFFGPGTRLTVL.

The chain recombines TRBV27 with TRBJ2-3; D is possibly TRBD1 (6 bases). V lost 2 bases to trimming and J lost 4 bases, with 16 bases between them. Germline CDR1 and CDR2: MNHEY and SMNVEV (reference sequence). This CDR3 spans 16 amino acids. The CDR3 region is CASSLMGPGAPDTQYF. In DNA form, the CDR3 reads TGTGCCAGCAGTTTAATGGGTCCAGGGGCTCCAGATACGCAGTATTTT.

This clone showed up just a few times. The chain joins TRBV10-3 to TRBJ1-1; 7 bases fit TRBD1. Germline CDR1 ENHRY, CDR2 SYGVKD. Trimming cost V 4 bases and J 1 base; bases outside gene matches: 3. This CDR3 has 14 residues. The CDR3 loop is CAISVQGENTEAFF. CDR3 coding DNA: TGTGCCATCAGTGTCCAGGGGGAGAACACTGAAGCTTTCTTT.

The rearrangement joins TRBV6-5 to TRBJ1-2, with D unclear. CDR1 is MNHEY, CDR2 SVGAGI, per germline. Trimming stripped 6 bases from V and 4 bases from J, with 12 bases between. The CDR3 is 13 residues long. CDR3 sequence reads: CASRLGRSYGYTF. The CDR3 DNA reads TGTGCCAGCAGACTGGGGAGGTCCTATGGCTACACCTTC.

J is TRBJ2-2 and V is TRBV9; 8 bases are a match to TRBD2. Trimming at V came to 0 bases and at J to 2 bases, leaving 3 bases not matched to a gene. The CDR3 extends over 16 amino acids. CDR1 and CDR2 from the germline V gene are SGDLS and YYNGEE. The CDR3 region is CASSVETSANTGELFF. The CDR3 DNA reads TGTGCCAGCAGCGTAGAGACTAGCGCAAACACCGGGGAGCTGTTTTTT. Together with reference TRBV9 and TRBJ2-2, the CDR3 gives the full variable domain: DSGVTQTPKHLITATGQRVTLRCSPRSGDLSVYWYQQSLDQGLQFLIQYYNGEERAKGNILERFSAQQFPDLHSELNLSSLELGDSALYFCASSVETSANTGELFFGEGSRLTVL.